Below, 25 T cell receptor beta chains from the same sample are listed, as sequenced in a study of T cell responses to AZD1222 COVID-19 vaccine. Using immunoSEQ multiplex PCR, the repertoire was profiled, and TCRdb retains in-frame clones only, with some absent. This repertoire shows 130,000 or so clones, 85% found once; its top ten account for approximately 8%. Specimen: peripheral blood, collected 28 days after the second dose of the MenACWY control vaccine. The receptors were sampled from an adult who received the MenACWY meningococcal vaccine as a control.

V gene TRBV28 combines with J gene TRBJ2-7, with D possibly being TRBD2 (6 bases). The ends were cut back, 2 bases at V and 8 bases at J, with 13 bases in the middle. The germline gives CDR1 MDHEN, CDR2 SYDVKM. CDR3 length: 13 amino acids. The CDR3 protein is CASSLGDSRQQYV. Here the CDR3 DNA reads TGTGCCAGCAGTTTAGGGGACTCCAGGCAGCAGTACGTC.

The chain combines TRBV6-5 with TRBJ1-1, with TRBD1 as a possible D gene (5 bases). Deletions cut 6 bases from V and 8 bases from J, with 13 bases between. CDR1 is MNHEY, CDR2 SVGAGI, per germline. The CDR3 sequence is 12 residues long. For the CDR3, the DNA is TGTGCCAGCAGCCGTAGAGGGGAAGAAGCTTTCTTT. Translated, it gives CASSRRGEEAFF.

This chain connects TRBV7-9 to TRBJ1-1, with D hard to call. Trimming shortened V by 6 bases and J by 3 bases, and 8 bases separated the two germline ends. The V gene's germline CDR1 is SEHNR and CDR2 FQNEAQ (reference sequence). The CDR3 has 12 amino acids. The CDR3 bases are TGTGCCAGCAGGGTCGGGGACACTGAAGCTTTCTTT. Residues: CASRVGDTEAFF.

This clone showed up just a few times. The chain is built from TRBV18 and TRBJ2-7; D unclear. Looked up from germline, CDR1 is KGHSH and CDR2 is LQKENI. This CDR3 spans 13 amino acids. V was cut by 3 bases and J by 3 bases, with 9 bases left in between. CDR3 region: CASSPAADYEQYV. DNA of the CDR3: TGTGCCAGCTCACCCGCGGCGGACTACGAGCAGTACGTC.

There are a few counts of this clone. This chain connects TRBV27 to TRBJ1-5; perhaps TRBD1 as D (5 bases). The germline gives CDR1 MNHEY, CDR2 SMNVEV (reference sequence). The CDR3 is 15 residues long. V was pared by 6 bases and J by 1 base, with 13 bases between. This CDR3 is CASRERQRSNQPQHF. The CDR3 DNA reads TGTGCCAGCAGAGAAAGACAGAGGAGCAATCAGCCCCAGCATTTT.

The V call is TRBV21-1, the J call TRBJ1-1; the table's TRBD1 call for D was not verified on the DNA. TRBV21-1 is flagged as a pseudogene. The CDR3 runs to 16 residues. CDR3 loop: CASSTRTGGLRTEAFF. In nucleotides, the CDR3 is TGTGCCAGCAGCACACGGACAGGGGGCCTGAGGACTGAAGCTTTCTTT.

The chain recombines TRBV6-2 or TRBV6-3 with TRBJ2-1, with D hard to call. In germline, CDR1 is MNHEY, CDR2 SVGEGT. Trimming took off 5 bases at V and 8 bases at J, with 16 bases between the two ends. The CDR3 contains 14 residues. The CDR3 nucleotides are TGTGCCAGCAGTCACATGGGGTACCCAGATGAGCAGTTCTTC. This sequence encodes CASSHMGYPDEQFF.

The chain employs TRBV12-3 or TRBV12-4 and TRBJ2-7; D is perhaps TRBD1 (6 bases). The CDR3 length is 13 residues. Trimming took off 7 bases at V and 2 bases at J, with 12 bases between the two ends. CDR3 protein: CASNIQGAYEQYF. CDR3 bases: TGTGCCAGCAATATACAGGGAGCCTACGAGCAGTACTTC.

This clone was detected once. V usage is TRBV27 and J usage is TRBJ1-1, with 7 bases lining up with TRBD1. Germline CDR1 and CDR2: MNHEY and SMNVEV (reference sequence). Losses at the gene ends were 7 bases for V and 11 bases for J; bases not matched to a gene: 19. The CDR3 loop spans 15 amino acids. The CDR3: CASKDSAGGFLWAFF. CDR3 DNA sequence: TGTGCCAGCAAGGATTCGGCAGGGGGGTTTTTGTGGGCTTTCTTT.

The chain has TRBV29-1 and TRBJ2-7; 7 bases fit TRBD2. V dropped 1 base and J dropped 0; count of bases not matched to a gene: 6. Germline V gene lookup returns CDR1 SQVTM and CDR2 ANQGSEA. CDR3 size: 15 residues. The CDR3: CSVEGGRTSSYEQYF. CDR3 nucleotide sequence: TGCAGCGTTGAAGGGGGACGGACTAGCTCCTACGAGCAGTACTTC.

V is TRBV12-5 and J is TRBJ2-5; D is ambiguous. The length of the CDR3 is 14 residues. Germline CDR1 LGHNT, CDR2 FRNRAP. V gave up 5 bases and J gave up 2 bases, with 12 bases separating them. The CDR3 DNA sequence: TGTGCTAGTGGTCCCGCCGGAGAACAAGAGACCCAGTACTTC. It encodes CASGPAGEQETQYF.

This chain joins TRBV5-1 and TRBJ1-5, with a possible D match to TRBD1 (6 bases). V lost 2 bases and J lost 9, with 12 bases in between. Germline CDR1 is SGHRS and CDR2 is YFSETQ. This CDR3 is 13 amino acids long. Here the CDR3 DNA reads TGCGCCAGCAGCTTCGGGGAGGGGGGGCCCCAGCATTTT. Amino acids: CASSFGEGGPQHF.

CDR3 sequence reads: CASSPPRRFSYNEKLFF. The CDR3 nucleotides are TGTGCCAGCAGCCCCCCGAGGAGATTTAGTTATAATGAAAAACTGTTTTTT. The V gene is TRBV3-1 (or the pseudogene TRBV3-2), the J gene TRBJ1-4, with D unclear. The CDR3 loop spans 17 amino acids. Between the trimmed V and J ends, which lost 4 bases and 4 bases, there was a span of 19 bases. Germline V lookup: CDR1 LGHDT, CDR2 YNNKEL (reference sequence).

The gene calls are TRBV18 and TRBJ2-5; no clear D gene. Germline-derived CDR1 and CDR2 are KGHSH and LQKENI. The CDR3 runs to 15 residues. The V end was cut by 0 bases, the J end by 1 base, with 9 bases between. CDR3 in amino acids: CASSPPTTRQETQYF. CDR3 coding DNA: TGTGCCAGCTCACCACCGACCACACGCCAAGAGACCCAGTACTTC.

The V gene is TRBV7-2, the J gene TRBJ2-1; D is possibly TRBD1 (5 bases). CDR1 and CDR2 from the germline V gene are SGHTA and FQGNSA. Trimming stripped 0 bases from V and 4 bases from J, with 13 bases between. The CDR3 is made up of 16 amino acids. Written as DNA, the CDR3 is TGTGCCAGCAGCTTAGCTGGCCAGGGCGCTTACAATGAGCAGTTCTTC. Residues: CASSLAGQGAYNEQFF.

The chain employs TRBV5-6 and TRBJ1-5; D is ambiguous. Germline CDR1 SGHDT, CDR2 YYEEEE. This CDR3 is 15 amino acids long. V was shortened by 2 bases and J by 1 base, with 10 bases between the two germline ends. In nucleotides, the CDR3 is TGTGCCAGCAGCTTTCTCCAGGAGAGCAATCAGCCCCAGCATTTT. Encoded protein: CASSFLQESNQPQHF.

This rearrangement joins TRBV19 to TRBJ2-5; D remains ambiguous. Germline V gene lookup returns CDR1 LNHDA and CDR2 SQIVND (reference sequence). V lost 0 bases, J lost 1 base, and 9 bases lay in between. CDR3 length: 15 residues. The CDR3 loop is CASSIDLLSQETQYF. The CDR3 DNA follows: TGTGCCAGTAGTATAGATCTACTCTCCCAAGAGACCCAGTACTTC.

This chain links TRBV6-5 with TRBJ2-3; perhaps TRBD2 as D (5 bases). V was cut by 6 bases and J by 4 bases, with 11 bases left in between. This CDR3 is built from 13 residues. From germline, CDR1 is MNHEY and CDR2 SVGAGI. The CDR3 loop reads CASSVLAPDTQYF. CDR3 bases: TGTGCCAGCAGCGTCCTAGCCCCAGATACGCAGTATTTT.

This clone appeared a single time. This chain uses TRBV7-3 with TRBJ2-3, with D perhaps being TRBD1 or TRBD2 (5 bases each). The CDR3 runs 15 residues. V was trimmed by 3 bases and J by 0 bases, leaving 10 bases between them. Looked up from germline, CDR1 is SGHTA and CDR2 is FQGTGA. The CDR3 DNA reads TGTGCCAGCAGCTTGGGGGTGACTAGCACAGATACGCAGTATTTT. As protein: CASSLGVTSTDTQYF.

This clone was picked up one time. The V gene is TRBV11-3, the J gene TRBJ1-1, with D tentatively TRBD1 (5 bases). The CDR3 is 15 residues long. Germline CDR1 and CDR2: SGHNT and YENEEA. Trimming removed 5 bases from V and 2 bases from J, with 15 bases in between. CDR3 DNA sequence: TGTGCCAGCAGCCCGGGGGGGTATGGAAACACTGAAGCTTTCTTT. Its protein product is CASSPGGYGNTEAFF.

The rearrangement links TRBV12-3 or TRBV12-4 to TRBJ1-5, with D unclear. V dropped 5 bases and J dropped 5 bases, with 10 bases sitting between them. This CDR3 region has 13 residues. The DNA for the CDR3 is TGTGCCAGCAGTCAGGAAAGGGATCAGCCCCAGCATTTT. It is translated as CASSQERDQPQHF.

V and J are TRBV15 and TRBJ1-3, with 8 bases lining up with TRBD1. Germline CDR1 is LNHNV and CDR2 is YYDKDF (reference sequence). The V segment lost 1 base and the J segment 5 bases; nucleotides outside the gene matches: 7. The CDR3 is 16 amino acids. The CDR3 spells CATSRGTDRGRNTIYF. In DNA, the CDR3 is TGTGCCACCAGCAGAGGGACAGACAGGGGCAGAAACACCATATATTTT. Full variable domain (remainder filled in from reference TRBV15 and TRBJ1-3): DAMVIQNPRYQVTQFGKPVTLSCSQTLNHNVMYWYQQKSSQAPKLLFHYYDKDFNNEADTPDNFQSRRPNTSFCFLDIRSPGLGDTAMYLCATSRGTDRGRNTIYFGEGSWLTVV.

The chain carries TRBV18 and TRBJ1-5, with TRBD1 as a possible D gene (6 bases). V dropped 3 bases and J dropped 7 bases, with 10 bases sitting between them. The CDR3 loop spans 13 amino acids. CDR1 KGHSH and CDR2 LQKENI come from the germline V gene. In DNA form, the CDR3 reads TGTGCCAGCTCACCCAACAGGGACCAGCCCCAGCATTTT. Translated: CASSPNRDQPQHF.

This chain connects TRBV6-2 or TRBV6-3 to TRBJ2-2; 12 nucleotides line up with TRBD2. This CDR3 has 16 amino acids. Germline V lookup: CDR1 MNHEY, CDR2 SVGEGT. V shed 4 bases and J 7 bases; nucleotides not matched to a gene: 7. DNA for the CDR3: TGTGCCAGCAGTTTCCTAGCGGGAGGGGTCGTCGGGGAGCTGTTTTTT. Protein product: CASSFLAGGVVGELFF.

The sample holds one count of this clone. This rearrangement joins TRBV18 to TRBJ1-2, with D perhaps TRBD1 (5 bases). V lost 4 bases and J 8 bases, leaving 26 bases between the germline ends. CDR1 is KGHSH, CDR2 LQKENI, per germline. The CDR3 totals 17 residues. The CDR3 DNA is TGTGCCAGCTCACGGAACCTGCAGGGTATCAATTCGGGAGGCTACACCTTC. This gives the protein CASSRNLQGINSGGYTF.